This is a list of T cell receptor beta chains from one sample in a study of T-cell memory formation after mild COVID-19. One entry per CDR3 protein, called by TCRdb with MiXCR from the 5' RACE reads. The data contain about 350,000 distinct CDR3 sequences, around 20% of them seen just once; the ten biggest clones take up under 25%. Sequenced material: PBMCs or a T cell subset sorted from them (not recorded which). These receptors came from a man aged 18-30 years who had mild COVID-19 (a few samples of this study predate the infection). Cell type and time point are not known. Both conserved end residues are part of each CDR3. The D gene is left open where the match is weak.

CDR3 protein	D gene	V gene	J gene
CASRIGTGASSYNEQFF	TRBD1	TRBV5-4	TRBJ2-1
CASSEWPSQETQYF	NA	TRBV9	TRBJ2-5
CAIRRGYTF	NA	TRBV10-3	TRBJ1-2
CASSRGIAGTDTQYF	NA	TRBV7-2	TRBJ2-3
CASSARGPGEETQYF	NA	TRBV7-9	TRBJ2-5
CASSFQGPYNSPLHF	NA	TRBV7-2	TRBJ1-6
CATSRGRNEKLFF	NA	TRBV2	TRBJ1-4
CASSLARDSSSYNEQFF	NA	TRBV11-3	TRBJ2-1
CASSLMGADTQYF	NA	TRBV5-1	TRBJ2-3
CASSTPSGGRLDTQYF	TRBD2	TRBV7-9	TRBJ2-3
CASSMTGSNSPLHF	TRBD1	TRBV5-1	TRBJ1-6
CASSAFGTIPETQYF	NA	TRBV6-5	TRBJ2-5
CAWSQGDTDTQYF	TRBD1	TRBV30	TRBJ2-3
CASRPRTVSTGELFF	NA	TRBV11-2	TRBJ2-2
CASSQATGGNQPQHF	NA	TRBV4-3	TRBJ1-5
CASSRRGEMVPGELFF	NA	TRBV4-2	TRBJ2-2
CASSLQSGANVLTF	NA	TRBV12-3/TRBV12-4	TRBJ2-6
CSARDRDASNEQFF	NA	TRBV20-1	TRBJ2-1
CSASTQGGYTF	NA	TRBV20-1	TRBJ1-2
CASSKSAGGGQETQYF	TRBD2	TRBV7-2	TRBJ2-5
CAISDRVGGQPQHF	NA	TRBV10-3	TRBJ1-5
CASSDWDTQYF	NA	TRBV6-5	TRBJ2-3
CASSLWARNIQYF	NA	TRBV5-6	TRBJ2-4
CASTPYNEQFF	NA	TRBV9	TRBJ2-1
CASSLAGAGRSGTEAFF	NA	TRBV7-2	TRBJ1-1
CASSGTLAGGKTQYF	TRBD2	TRBV6-1	TRBJ2-5
CATGQTGVYNEQFF	TRBD1	TRBV10-3	TRBJ2-1
CASSLWGGGSDTQYF	TRBD2	TRBV5-6	TRBJ2-3
CASSGGRGTDTQYF	NA	TRBV9	TRBJ2-3
CASSAEDRGGQPQHF	TRBD1	TRBV6-4	TRBJ1-5
CASSPHDTDSGNTIYF	NA	TRBV6-5	TRBJ1-3
CAWTSGGAVWSEQFF	TRBD2	TRBV30	TRBJ2-1